This passage covers 5 T cell receptor beta chains from one sample sequenced in a study of T cells after yellow fever vaccination (dated by TCRdb to the late 2010s). The library came from 5' RACE. Sequencer: Illumina HiSeq 2500. TCRdb reanalyzed the raw reads on its own, using fastp at Q25 for trimming and MiXCR for clone calling, and kept in-frame beta chains. Rows are combined by CDR3 protein, so each entry shows the most common genes and DNA. The sample table shows about 85,000 distinct CDR3 sequences, and roughly 13% are seen once. The top ten constitute around 23% of the sample. The treatment or condition label of this sample denotes: live attenuated yellow fever vaccine strain. Source: CD8+ T cells not binding an NS4B(214-222) dextramer, sorted from PBMCs, taken roughly 20 days after the first yellow fever vaccination. The meaning of the sample's cell subset or site label: NS4B epitope dextramer-negative CD8 T cells. All receptors derive from a man younger than 30 who received the YFV17D yellow fever vaccine.

V gene TRBV7-8 combines with J gene TRBJ2-7; TRBD1 agrees at 9 bases. The CDR3 consists of 15 residues. Germline CDR1 and CDR2: SGHVS and FQNEAQ. Losses at the gene ends were 1 base for V and 4 bases for J; bases not matched to a gene: 5. CDR3 coding DNA: TGTGCCAGCAGCTTAGACACAGGGGGCGCGTACGAGCAGTACTTC. Amino acid sequence: CASSLDTGGAYEQYF.

This clonotype has a handful of counts. The chain couples TRBV20-1 to TRBJ2-7, with 11 bases lining up with TRBD2. This CDR3 comprises 15 residues. The V segment lost 0 bases and the J segment 1 base; nucleotides outside the gene matches: 2. The germline CDR1 and CDR2 sequences are DFQATT and SNEGSKA (reference sequence). The CDR3 DNA reads as TGCAGTGCTAGAGATCCTAGCGGGGGGTCCTACGAGCAGTACGTC. It translates to CSARDPSGGSYEQYV.

V and J are TRBV19 and TRBJ2-1; maybe TRBD2 (6 bases). V was trimmed by 8 bases and J by 9 bases, leaving 17 bases between them. This CDR3 is 13 amino acids long. Germline values: CDR1 LNHDA, CDR2 SQIVND (reference sequence). CDR3 coding DNA: TGTGCCAGTCGGGCGGGGAGGCACACTGAGCAGTTCTTC. Protein: CASRAGRHTEQFF.

The chain couples TRBV12-3 or TRBV12-4 to TRBJ2-1; D perhaps matches TRBD2 (6 bases). This CDR3 region has 13 residues. The V gene lost 6 bases and the J gene lost 12 bases, with 18 bases spanning the gap. CDR3 coding DNA: TGTGCCAGCAGGGGGGGTTACCCGGCGGGGCAGTTCTTC. Protein product: CASRGGYPAGQFF.

The table lists this clonotype with a few counts. This rearrangement joins TRBV15 to TRBJ2-1; no reliable D call. The CDR3 length is 13 residues. The germline gives CDR1 LNHNV, CDR2 YYDKDF (reference sequence). V shed 3 bases and J shed 3 bases, with 6 bases lying between them. The CDR3 spells CATSRPIYNEQFF. The CDR3 DNA reads as TGTGCCACCAGCAGGCCGATCTACAATGAGCAGTTCTTC.